This TCR beta chain appears in the sequencing data of a study of regulatory T cells in long-lasting Graves disease. Turning to the study itself: Antithyroid drug exposure in newly diagnosed Graves' patients had lasted under 3 months.

Time point in this sample: newly diagnosed GD, antithyroid drugs for less than 3 months. The TCR library was made from RNA that had been extracted from PBMCs in TRIzol. This clonotype has a count of ten or more. The CDR3 consists of 16 residues. Germline V gene lookup returns CDR1 DFQATT and CDR2 SNEGSKA (reference sequence). The germline V and J ends were trimmed by 1 base and 0 bases, with 15 bases remaining between them. Relying on iRepertoire HTBI primers and Arm-PCR of CDR3 regions, the team built TCR beta libraries. TCRdb re-called the multiplex PCR reads through MiXCR, storing one row per CDR3 protein. This table holds about 540,000 distinct CDR3 sequences, less than 15% found once. This same sample was also part of a study on T cells in Graves' hyperthyroidism and ophthalmopathy. That work adds: Subjects aged 18 to 65 presented with newly diagnosed hyperthyroidism of less than 2 months' duration. TCR CDR3 regions were first amplified by RT-PCR with HTBI primers.

The V and J genes are TRBV20-1 and TRBJ1-1, with D hard to call. The sequence was collected from a young man with Graves disease. The specimen was peripheral blood mononuclear cells (PBMCs), collected at new diagnosis, from a patient treated with antithyroid drugs. The CDR3 DNA reads as TGCAGTGCTAGAGCTGCTCAGACACAAATGAACACTGAAGCTTTCTTT. Its protein product is CSARAAQTQMNTEAFF.